Presented here are 29 T cell receptor beta chains from one specimen sequenced in a study of shared clonotypes between healthy human individuals. The naive CD8 subset, CD45RO-negative cells positively selected for CCR7, excluded terminally differentiated effector memory CD45RA+ cells. TCRdb keeps only in-frame clones here, not all; method: immunoSEQ multiplex PCR. This sample has nearly 2 million clones, with about 95% found just once. The specimen was naive CD8+ T cells sorted from blood. The receptor set was obtained from a man aged 18 to 29 in good health.

Comment on this clone: The same CDR3 arises from other DNA sequences in this sample as well. V and J are TRBV13 and TRBJ2-5; D may be TRBD1 (6 bases). The CDR3 runs 13 residues. V shed 3 bases and J shed 3 bases, with 8 bases lying between them. Germline loops: CDR1 PRHDT, CDR2 FYEKMQ (reference sequence). DNA of the CDR3: TGTGCCAGCAGCTTCGAGGGGGAAGAGACCCAGTACTTC. Translated: CASSFEGEETQYF.

The chain joins TRBV7-2 to TRBJ2-7; 7 bases are a match to TRBD1. This CDR3 comprises 12 residues. The germline CDR1 and CDR2 sequences are SGHTA and FQGNSA. Unmatched junction bases numbered 0, after V lost 6 bases and J lost 1 base. In DNA form, the CDR3 reads TGTGCCAGCAGGGGACAGTCCTACGAGCAGTACTTC. Protein: CASRGQSYEQYF.

V is TRBV19 and J is TRBJ1-5; 8 bases are shared with TRBD1. The length of the CDR3 is 13 residues. After removal of 8 bases from V and 3 bases from J, the junction contained 3 bases not matched to a gene. Germline CDR1 reads LNHDA; CDR2 reads SQIVND (reference sequence). CDR3 sequence: CASRQGNNQPQHF. The CDR3 bases are TGTGCCAGTCGACAGGGGAACAATCAGCCCCAGCATTTT.

This clone was seen just once. The V and J genes are TRBV7-8 and TRBJ2-7; D remains unclear. Per germline, CDR1 SGHVS and CDR2 FQNEAQ. Trimming took off 5 bases at V and 0 bases at J, with 14 bases between the two ends. This CDR3 contains 15 residues. The CDR3 loop reads CASSALYGISYEQYF. The CDR3 nucleotides read TGTGCCAGCAGCGCCTTGTACGGTATCTCCTACGAGCAGTACTTC.

With respect to this clone: The same CDR3 is also encoded by other DNA sequences in this sample. The V call is TRBV6-1, the J call TRBJ2-7; D not resolved. Germline CDR1 reads MNHNS; CDR2 reads SASEGT. This CDR3 has 12 amino acids. Between the trimmed V and J ends, which lost 2 bases and 5 bases, there was a span of 7 bases. CDR3 loop: CASSETGHEQYF. In DNA, the CDR3 is TGTGCCAGCAGTGAAACCGGGCACGAGCAGTACTTC.

This chain connects TRBV5-4 to TRBJ2-7, with 11 bases lining up with TRBD1. The CDR3 spans 15 residues. The trim removed 4 bases at V and 5 bases at J, leaving 8 bases unmatched. Germline V lookup: CDR1 SGHNT, CDR2 YYREEE (reference sequence). The CDR3 DNA reads as TGTGCCAGCAGCGTACCGGGACAGGGGGTCGACGAGCAGTACTTC. Amino acids: CASSVPGQGVDEQYF.

Worth noting for this clone: Other DNA sequences in the same sample also yield this CDR3. This chain links TRBV2 with TRBJ2-2, with TRBD2 identical over 7 bases. Germline trimming cut 3 bases from V and 7 bases from J; bases unmatched to any gene: 2. The CDR3 has 13 amino acids. In germline, CDR1 is SNHLY, CDR2 FYNNEI. The CDR3 DNA is TGTGCCAGCAGTGAGGGGGAGGGCGGGGAGCTGTTTTTT. Protein sequence: CASSEGEGGELFF.

As concerns this clone: The sample contains more than one DNA sequence encoding this CDR3. J is TRBJ2-7 and V is TRBV6-5, with 11 bases identical to TRBD1. The junction had 4 bases not matched to a gene; V was cut back by 0 bases and J by 3 bases. The CDR3 runs to 16 residues. The germline V gene has CDR1 MNHEY and CDR2 SVGAGI. The CDR3 DNA reads TGTGCCAGCAGTTACTCTACCGGGACAGGGGGCTACGAGCAGTACTTC. It translates to CASSYSTGTGGYEQYF.

V and J are TRBV19 and TRBJ1-4; no reliable D call. Trimming cost V 6 bases and J 4 bases, with 9 bases left between them. CDR1 LNHDA and CDR2 SQIVND come from the germline V gene (reference sequence). This CDR3 is 13 amino acids long. In nucleotides, the CDR3 is TGTGCCAGTAGCCCCGGACGTAATGAAAAACTGTTTTTT. Its translation: CASSPGRNEKLFF.

CDR3 sequence: CASSSPGLAVYNEQFF. The CDR3 nucleotides are TGTGCCAGCAGTTCTCCCGGCCTAGCGGTTTACAATGAGCAGTTCTTC. The chain joins TRBV27 to TRBJ2-1; 7 nucleotides agree with TRBD2. The CDR3 runs 16 residues. V was clipped by 4 bases and J by 4 bases; unmatched bases: 10. Germline lookup yields CDR1 MNHEY and CDR2 SMNVEV (reference sequence).

For the CDR3, the DNA is TGCGCCAGCAGCCAAGCGACAGGGGTTTACAATCAGCCCCAGCATTTT. Its translation: CASSQATGVYNQPQHF. The V and J genes are TRBV4-1 and TRBJ1-5; 8 bases map to TRBD1. CDR1 MGHRA and CDR2 YSYEKL come from the germline V gene. This CDR3 is built from 16 residues. Losses at the gene ends were 1 base for V and 3 bases for J; bases not matched to a gene: 5.

This clone was recorded once. This chain uses TRBV6-6 with TRBJ1-4; D unresolved. The germline V gene has CDR1 MNHNY and CDR2 SVGAGI (reference sequence). With 5 bases removed from V and 3 bases from J, the gap between germline ends came to 13 bases. The CDR3 sequence is 15 residues long. In DNA form, the CDR3 reads TGTGCCAGCAGTAGCGTCTCGAGCTCTAATGAAAAACTGTTTTTT. This gives the protein CASSSVSSSNEKLFF.

The gene calls are TRBV30 and TRBJ2-7; TRBD2 is a possible D gene (6 bases). The CDR3 sequence is 13 residues long. The germline V gene encodes CDR1 GTSNPN and CDR2 SVGIG (reference sequence). Trimming shortened V by 1 base and J by 3 bases, and 10 bases separated the two germline ends. The CDR3 protein is CAWSAGVDYEQYF. CDR3 DNA: TGTGCCTGGAGTGCGGGAGTGGACTACGAGCAGTACTTC.

The chain is built from TRBV27 and TRBJ2-5, with 7 bases matching TRBD2. Trimming at V came to 6 bases and at J to 1 base, leaving 11 bases not matched to a gene. Germline assignment: CDR1 MNHEY and CDR2 SMNVEV (reference sequence). This CDR3 comprises 16 residues. CDR3 sequence reads: CASSPHAGVTQETQYF. In DNA form, the CDR3 reads TGTGCCAGCAGCCCCCATGCGGGGGTTACCCAAGAGACCCAGTACTTC.

The gene calls are TRBV25-1 and TRBJ1-1; 10 nucleotides agree with TRBD1. This CDR3 region has 17 residues. CDR1 and CDR2 (germline): MGHDK, SYGVNS. V shed 4 bases, J shed 0 bases, and the junction held 8 bases outside the gene matches. Written as DNA, the CDR3 is TGTGCCAGCAGTGGAAGACAGGGGGCTGCGGTGAACACTGAAGCTTTCTTT. Protein sequence: CASSGRQGAAVNTEAFF.

With respect to this clone: In the same sample, other DNA sequences code for this CDR3. The chain has TRBV5-6 and TRBJ1-2, with a possible D match to TRBD1 (5 bases). Germline assignment: CDR1 SGHDT and CDR2 YYEEEE. The CDR3 is made up of 14 amino acids. The V and J ends lost 0 bases and 4 bases respectively, with 10 bases between them. This CDR3 reads CASSLVGGSYGYTF. The CDR3 coding sequence is TGTGCCAGCAGCTTGGTGGGGGGGTCCTATGGCTACACCTTC.

Worth noting for this clone: Other DNA sequences in this sample translate to the same CDR3. The chain recombines TRBV29-1 with TRBJ2-1; D is unclear. V lost 6 bases and J 3 bases, leaving 3 bases between the germline ends. The germline gives CDR1 SQVTM, CDR2 ANQGSEA. CDR3 length equals 10 residues. CDR3 residues: CSVNYNEQFF. CDR3 in DNA: TGCAGCGTAAACTACAATGAGCAGTTCTTC.

This clone occurred once. This chain uses TRBV10-1 with TRBJ2-5; D is possibly TRBD2 (5 bases). The CDR3 is 13 residues long. Germline assignment: CDR1 WNHNN and CDR2 SYGVQD (reference sequence). V lost 5 bases to trimming and J lost 5 bases, with 12 bases between them. The CDR3 region is CASSRTLEETQYF. CDR3 DNA sequence: TGCGCCAGCAGTAGGACTTTAGAGGAGACCCAGTACTTC.

The V call is TRBV5-6, the J call TRBJ2-7; possibly TRBD1 or TRBD2 for D (5 bases each). Germline-derived CDR1 and CDR2 are SGHDT and YYEEEE. Trimming removed 2 bases at V and 5 bases at J, with 11 bases between. The CDR3 extends over 13 amino acids. The CDR3 sequence is CASSFGTVNEQYF. CDR3 bases: TGTGCCAGCAGCTTTGGGACCGTGAACGAGCAGTACTTC.

This chain joins TRBV27 and TRBJ1-1; no clear D gene. With 5 bases removed from V and 1 base from J, the gap between germline ends came to 8 bases. Germline V gene sequence: CDR1 MNHEY, CDR2 SMNVEV (reference sequence). CDR3 size: 13 residues. This CDR3 is CASSPQPNTEAFF. In DNA form, the CDR3 reads TGTGCCAGCAGTCCACAGCCGAACACTGAAGCTTTCTTT.

The V call is TRBV5-4, the J call TRBJ1-1; 7 nucleotides match TRBD1. Germline CDR1 reads SGHNT; CDR2 reads YYREEE (reference sequence). This CDR3 is built from 15 residues. J was trimmed by 3 bases and V by 3 bases; bases with no gene match: 8. CDR3 DNA: TGTGCCAGCAGCTCCCAGGGGGAGGGGGACACTGAAGCTTTCTTT. This codes for CASSSQGEGDTEAFF.

CDR3 in DNA: TGTGCCAGCAGCTCCAGTGACAGGGTAAAGAGCAATCAGCCCCAGCATTTT. Translating gives CASSSSDRVKSNQPQHF. The chain couples TRBV5-8 to TRBJ1-5; 7 bases align to TRBD1. The CDR3 runs 17 residues. V gave up 3 bases and J gave up 1 base; unmatched junction bases: 10. Per germline, CDR1 SGHTS and CDR2 YDEGEE.

In DNA form, the CDR3 reads TGTATTACGCGACAATCGAACACCGGGGAGCTGTTTTTT. This gives the protein CITRQSNTGELFF. The genes are TRBV28 and TRBJ2-2, with unresolved D. This CDR3 has 13 residues. Germline V gene data show CDR1 as MDHEN and CDR2 as SYDVKM.

A note on this clone: The same CDR3 can be traced to other DNA sequences in this sample. The genes are TRBV6-5 and TRBJ1-1, with TRBD1 matching 9 bases. The CDR3 contains 13 residues. The germline V gene has CDR1 MNHEY and CDR2 SVGAGI. Trimming cost V 6 bases and J 4 bases; bases outside gene matches: 3. CDR3 loop: CASSQDRGTEAFF. The CDR3 DNA follows: TGTGCCAGCAGCCAGGACAGGGGCACTGAAGCTTTCTTT.

This clone was observed a single time. The chain employs TRBV5-1 and TRBJ2-7; D gene ambiguous. Deletions cut 3 bases from V and 2 bases from J, with 9 bases between. The CDR3 extends over 13 amino acids. Germline loops: CDR1 SGHRS, CDR2 YFSETQ. This CDR3 is CASSSELAYEQYF. As DNA, the CDR3 is TGCGCCAGCAGCTCGGAACTGGCCTACGAGCAGTACTTC.

In its sample, this clone was seen once. J is TRBJ1-2 and V is TRBV4-3; perhaps TRBD1 as D (6 bases). V was clipped by 4 bases and J by 4 bases, with 10 bases between them. From germline, CDR1 is LGHNA and CDR2 YSLEER. The CDR3 is 13 amino acids. The CDR3 region has the DNA TGCGCCAGCAGCCCAGGGGAGAGCTATGGCTACACCTTC. Its translation is CASSPGESYGYTF.

Remarks on this clone: The same CDR3 can be traced to other DNA sequences in this sample. This chain links TRBV9 with TRBJ2-3; a possible D gene is TRBD2 (6 bases). CDR1 and CDR2 from the germline V gene are SGDLS and YYNGEE. V was trimmed by 4 bases and J by 0 bases, leaving 9 bases between them. This CDR3 is built from 14 residues. The CDR3 spells CASSPGDSTDTQYF. The CDR3 DNA sequence: TGTGCCAGCAGCCCGGGGGACAGCACAGATACGCAGTATTTT.

The rearrangement joins TRBV9 to TRBJ2-5; the match to TRBD2 covers 13 bases. This CDR3 is 16 amino acids long. Looked up from germline, CDR1 is SGDLS and CDR2 is YYNGEE. With 3 bases clipped from V and 5 bases from J, the junction kept 7 bases outside the gene matches. The CDR3 is CASSAYGLAGAETQYF. DNA of the CDR3: TGTGCCAGCAGCGCCTACGGACTAGCGGGAGCCGAGACCCAGTACTTC.

Note on this clone: The sample has other DNA sequences that encode this CDR3 too. V gene TRBV27 combines with J gene TRBJ1-5; D remains ambiguous. Between the trimmed V and J ends, which lost 3 bases and 0 bases, there was a span of 6 bases. The CDR3 runs 14 residues. Germline V gene lookup returns CDR1 MNHEY and CDR2 SMNVEV (reference sequence). DNA of the CDR3: TGTGCCAGCAGTTTGAGAGATAGCAATCAGCCCCAGCATTTT. Its translation is CASSLRDSNQPQHF.